One sample yielded the 24 T cell receptor beta chains listed below, sequenced in a study of T cells in Graves' hyperthyroidism and ophthalmopathy. What was amplified from RNA transcripts were TCR beta CDR3 regions. The HTBI primer set was used in a first-round RT-PCR of the TCR CDR3. MiXCR, applied by TCRdb to the multiplex PCR reads, yields one record per CDR3 protein. The table lists some 440,000 distinct CDR3 sequences, about 15% of them singletons. Material: blood. The receptors derive from a woman in her late teens or twenties with Graves' hyperthyroidism.

This clonotype was seen at least ten times. This chain links TRBV6-5 with TRBJ1-3; TRBD1 is a possible D gene (6 bases). V was trimmed by 2 bases and J by 2 bases, leaving 7 bases between them. The CDR3 runs to 14 residues. CDR1 MNHEY and CDR2 SVGAGI come from the germline V gene. CDR3 loop: CASSYGTTGNTIYF. Here the CDR3 DNA reads TGTGCCAGCAGTTACGGGACAACTGGAAACACCATATATTTT.

This clonotype was seen a handful of times. J is TRBJ2-5 and V is TRBV4-2; 7 bases match TRBD1. This CDR3 region has 16 residues. The junction had 8 bases not matched to a gene; V was cut back by 0 bases and J by 4 bases. Germline CDR1 is LGHNA and CDR2 is YNFKEQ. The CDR3 loop is CASSQDGRQGPETQYF. CDR3 DNA: TGTGCCAGCAGCCAAGATGGGAGACAGGGTCCAGAGACCCAGTACTTC.

This clonotype was observed at least ten times. The rearrangement links TRBV20-1 to TRBJ2-7, with a tentative D call TRBD1 (6 bases). V shed 6 bases and J shed 7 bases, with 25 bases lying between them. The CDR3 spans 15 residues. Germline loops: CDR1 DFQATT, CDR2 SNEGSKA (reference sequence). CDR3 coding DNA: TGCAGTGCCAGGGGCGTTAGGGGTACATCGGGGGAGCAGTACTTC. Its protein product is CSARGVRGTSGEQYF.

Many counts were recorded for this clonotype. The rearrangement uses TRBV6-1 and TRBJ1-2, with 7 bases matching TRBD1. Trimming at V came to 3 bases and at J to 5 bases, leaving 9 bases not matched to a gene. The CDR3 runs to 15 residues. The germline CDR1 and CDR2 sequences are MNHNS and SASEGT. CDR3 protein: CASSEVGTVRYGYTF. The CDR3 DNA reads as TGTGCCAGCAGTGAGGTCGGGACAGTCAGATATGGCTACACCTTC.

V gene TRBV11-3 combines with J gene TRBJ2-2; D not resolved. The length of the CDR3 is 11 residues. Deletions cut 8 bases from V and 4 bases from J, with 5 bases between. CDR1 and CDR2 (germline): SGHNT, YENEEA. The CDR3 nucleotides read TGTGCCAGCGCGAGCACCGGGGAGCTGTTTTTT. The encoded protein is CASASTGELFF.

This clonotype was picked up many times. The chain joins TRBV28 to TRBJ1-2, with D maybe TRBD1 (6 bases). CDR3 length: 15 residues. V was shortened by 3 bases and J by 5 bases, with 16 bases between the two germline ends. The V gene's germline CDR1 is MDHEN and CDR2 SYDVKM. The CDR3 loop is CASSLARTVVYGYTF. Written as DNA, the CDR3 is TGTGCCAGCAGTTTGGCCCGGACAGTAGTATATGGCTACACCTTC.

The chain joins TRBV19 to TRBJ2-1, with D perhaps TRBD1 (5 bases). This CDR3 has 16 amino acids. V was trimmed by 1 base and J by 2 bases, leaving 12 bases between them. The germline gives CDR1 LNHDA, CDR2 SQIVND (reference sequence). The CDR3 DNA sequence: TGTGCCAGTAGTATAGGAAAACAGGCTACCTACAATGAGCAGTTCTTC. Translated: CASSIGKQATYNEQFF.

This clonotype appeared many times. The chain links TRBV7-2 to TRBJ2-7, with D uncertain. With 1 base removed from V and 2 bases from J, the gap between germline ends came to 9 bases. Germline CDR1 and CDR2: SGHTA and FQGNSA. The CDR3 runs to 14 residues. As DNA, the CDR3 is TGTGCCAGCAGCTTAGGGGCAGCAGCCTACGAGCAGTACTTC. It encodes CASSLGAAAYEQYF.

This clonotype occurred many times. The chain has TRBV11-3 and TRBJ1-3; D remains ambiguous. The V end lost 0 bases, the J end lost 0 bases, and 6 bases lay between the germline ends. This CDR3 has 15 amino acids. From germline, CDR1 is SGHNT and CDR2 YENEEA. CDR3 loop: CASSLDLRSGNTIYF. The CDR3 bases are TGTGCCAGCAGCTTAGATCTCCGCTCTGGAAACACCATATATTTT.

The chain couples TRBV28 to TRBJ1-1, with D possibly matching TRBD1 (5 bases). The CDR3 consists of 14 residues. Trimming left V 5 bases short and J 2 bases short, with 12 bases between. Germline lookup yields CDR1 MDHEN and CDR2 SYDVKM. The CDR3 DNA is TGTGCCAGCAGTCCCCCTAGGGACAACACTGAAGCTTTCTTT. It yields the protein CASSPPRDNTEAFF.

This clonotype was recorded many times. V gene TRBV12-3 or TRBV12-4 combines with J gene TRBJ2-2; the D gene is possibly TRBD2 (6 bases). The CDR3 consists of 13 residues. V dropped 8 bases and J dropped 5 bases, with 12 bases sitting between them. The CDR3 DNA is TGTGCCAGCTCTACCCGGGAGACCGGGGAGCTGTTTTTT. Protein sequence: CASSTRETGELFF.

V gene TRBV12-3 or TRBV12-4 combines with J gene TRBJ1-2, with D perhaps matching TRBD1 (5 bases). The CDR3 is made up of 14 amino acids. Trimming removed 3 bases from V and 6 bases from J, with 14 bases in between. CDR3 residues: CASSFPQGSDGYTF. For the CDR3, the DNA is TGTGCCAGCAGTTTCCCCCAGGGCTCAGATGGCTACACCTTC.

The rearrangement links TRBV5-1 to TRBJ2-2; D gene unclear. The CDR3 runs to 12 residues. Trimming took 7 bases from V and 6 from J, leaving 10 bases between them. Germline V gene lookup returns CDR1 SGHRS and CDR2 YFSETQ. CDR3 loop: CASFELSGELFF. The CDR3 DNA reads as TGCGCCAGCTTCGAATTATCCGGGGAGCTGTTTTTT. Full variable domain (rest looked up from reference TRBV5-1 and TRBJ2-2): KAGVTQTPRYLIKTRGQQVTLSCSPISGHRSVSWYQQTPGQGLQFLFEYFSETQRNKGNFPGRFSGRQFSNSRSEMNVSTLELGDSALYLCASFELSGELFFGEGSRLTVL.

The rearrangement uses TRBV5-6 and TRBJ1-6, with D possibly being TRBD1 (5 bases). The CDR3 sequence is 13 residues long. Trimming removed 6 bases from V and 10 bases from J, with 14 bases in between. The germline CDR1 and CDR2 sequences are SGHDT and YYEEEE. CDR3 bases: TGTGCCAGCATGAGCCAGGGAGGCTCACCCCTCCACTTT. Translating it yields CASMSQGGSPLHF.

The chain combines TRBV9 with TRBJ1-3; D remains ambiguous. Germline V CDR1 and CDR2: SGDLS, YYNGEE. The CDR3 has 19 amino acids. V shed 3 bases and J shed 0 bases, with 22 bases lying between them. The CDR3 protein is CASSASFTPDAYSGNTIYF. DNA for the CDR3: TGTGCCAGCAGCGCCTCTTTTACTCCGGACGCCTACTCTGGAAACACCATATATTTT.

The chain has TRBV6-2 or TRBV6-3 and TRBJ2-3; the D gene is possibly TRBD2 (6 bases). The V gene lost 0 bases and the J gene lost 1 base, with 8 bases spanning the gap. CDR1 and CDR2 from the germline V gene are MNHEY and SVGEGT. The length of the CDR3 is 15 residues. The chain's CDR3 is CASSYSSGGTDTQYF. The DNA for the CDR3 is TGTGCCAGCAGTTACTCTAGCGGCGGCACAGATACGCAGTATTTT.

This clonotype was counted ten times or more. The chain carries TRBV5-1 and TRBJ2-3; tentatively, D is TRBD1 or TRBD2 (6 bases each). The CDR3 extends over 15 amino acids. Germline CDR1 SGHRS, CDR2 YFSETQ. Trimming pared 4 bases from V and 5 bases from J, leaving 17 bases between. CDR3 DNA sequence: TGCGCCAGCAGCCCCCCCGGGGGCCGGAAAGATACGCAGTATTTT. It yields the protein CASSPPGGRKDTQYF.

This clonotype was seen once. The chain joins TRBV6-2 or TRBV6-3 to TRBJ2-7; 7 bases are shared with TRBD2. Germline trimming cut 7 bases from V and 5 bases from J; bases unmatched to any gene: 14. Germline V lookup: CDR1 MNHEY, CDR2 SVGEGT. CDR3 length equals 15 residues. The DNA of the CDR3 is TGTGCCAGCATGGGAAGGGAGGGGAAGAACGACGAGCAGTACTTC. Encoded protein: CASMGREGKNDEQYF.

This clonotype was counted at least ten times. This chain connects TRBV5-1 to TRBJ2-2; 8 nucleotides match TRBD1. Germline V CDR1 and CDR2: SGHRS, YFSETQ. The J segment lost 7 bases and the V segment lost 0 bases, leaving 8 bases of the junction unmatched. The CDR3 totals 16 residues. The CDR3 region is CASSLGQGSLVGELFF. In DNA, the CDR3 is TGCGCCAGCAGCTTGGGACAGGGGAGTTTAGTCGGGGAGCTGTTTTTT.

This clonotype has just a few counts. The rearrangement uses TRBV5-6 and TRBJ1-4, with D hard to call. This CDR3 spans 15 amino acids. CDR1 is SGHDT, CDR2 YYEEEE, per germline. V was shortened by 7 bases and J by 0 bases, with 13 bases between the two germline ends. The CDR3 spells CASAGRPATNEKLFF. DNA of the CDR3: TGTGCCAGCGCTGGCAGACCTGCAACTAATGAAAAACTGTTTTTT.

This clonotype appeared many times. The V call is TRBV7-8, the J call TRBJ2-1; 8 nucleotides agree with TRBD1. Germline trimming cut 4 bases from V and 10 bases from J; bases unmatched to any gene: 6. The CDR3 has 13 residues. CDR1 and CDR2 from the germline V gene are SGHVS and FQNEAQ. The CDR3 nucleotides are TGTGCCAGCAGCTCGGGACAGGCCGGGGAGCAGTTCTTC. Protein sequence: CASSSGQAGEQFF.

This clonotype was detected a few times. V and J are TRBV29-1 and TRBJ2-5; 7 nucleotides line up with TRBD1. The CDR3 runs to 12 residues. Losses at the gene ends were 1 base for V and 4 bases for J; bases not matched to a gene: 0. Germline V gives CDR1 SQVTM, CDR2 ANQGSEA. The CDR3 sequence is CSVEGTGETQYF. Written as DNA, the CDR3 is TGCAGCGTTGAAGGGACAGGAGAGACCCAGTACTTC.

This clonotype was seen at least ten times. The gene calls are TRBV6-1 and TRBJ2-2; 10 positions agree with TRBD2. The length of the CDR3 is 15 residues. Trimming at V came to 7 bases and at J to 4 bases, leaving 6 bases not matched to a gene. Germline V lookup: CDR1 MNHNS, CDR2 SASEGT. The CDR3 bases are TGTGCCAGCAATCCCACTAGCGGGACCACCGGGGAGCTGTTTTTT. Its translation: CASNPTSGTTGELFF.

This clonotype was seen repeatedly, ten times or more. The rearrangement links TRBV7-2 to TRBJ1-6; the D is unclear. CDR1 and CDR2 (germline): SGHTA, FQGNSA. The CDR3 is 15 residues long. Trimming shortened V by 0 bases and J by 4 bases, and 7 bases separated the two germline ends. CDR3 sequence reads: CASSLARGYNSPLHF. For the CDR3, the DNA is TGTGCCAGCAGCTTAGCCCGGGGTTATAATTCACCCCTCCACTTT.